This TCR beta chain was found in a study of CD8+ T cells in alopecia areata. Whole-study results and caveats: Expanded CD8+ clones among the top 100, as well as scalp clonality, were significantly decreased by tofacitinib.

Following RNA extraction, reverse transcription yielded cDNA that acted as the sequencing template. TCRdb's copy holds only in-frame clones and misses some; the assay was immunoSEQ multiplex PCR. Of about 190,000 clones in the sample, less than 65% were seen once. Treatment: oral pan-JAK inhibitor, 5-10 mg twice daily. Sorting from PBMCs produced CD4+ and CD8+ T cells. The V gene's germline CDR1 is SEHNR and CDR2 FQNEAQ (reference sequence). The CDR3 contains 14 residues. Losses at the gene ends were 5 bases for V and 5 bases for J; bases not matched to a gene: 5. A few counts support this clone. What it binds is unknown.

The origin of this receptor is a human donor with alopecia areata. The sample in question was CD4+ T cells sorted from blood, obtained at week 4, from a patient treated with tofacitinib. V gene TRBV7-9 combines with J gene TRBJ2-5; 10 bases are a match to TRBD1. CDR3 residues: CASSQRQGAETQYF. The DNA of the CDR3 is TGTGCCAGCAGCCAGAGACAGGGGGCTGAGACCCAGTACTTC. The variable domain in full, with the rest retrieved from reference TRBV7-9 and TRBJ2-5, is DTGVSQNPRHKITKRGQNVTFRCDPISEHNRLYWYRQTLGQGPEFLTYFQNEAQLEKSRLLSDRFSAERPKGSFSTLEIQRTEQGDSAMYLCASSQRQGAETQYFGPGTRLLVL.